This T cell receptor (beta chain) was found in a study of blood T cell repertoires in COVID-19. In the study overall: Acute and convalescent COVID-19 specimens originated in the United States, Italy and Spain. Sources were T cells, B-cell-depleted T cells, or PBMCs; the material itself was cDNA or gDNA.

With V trimmed by 5 bases and J by 1 base, 4 bases remained unmatched. The CDR3 covers 15 residues. Germline V gene sequence: CDR1 SGHAT, CDR2 FQNNGV. Per the authors' pipeline: Reference gene primer amplification yielded estimated nucleated cell counts. TCRdb's table, derived via immunoSEQ multiplex PCR, lists solely in-frame clones and lacks some. For V, J and clone size, that table is used; D and trimming come from the DNA. Here the sample spans 160,000 or so clones, about nine tenths being singletons. This TCR came from a man between 18 and 35 years old with acute or convalescent COVID-19. This sequence joins TRBV11-2 and TRBJ2-7; 11 positions agree with TRBD2. The specimen was peripheral blood. The CDR3 protein is CASSQGLAESYEQYF. The CDR3 DNA sequence: TGTGCCAGCAGCCAGGGACTAGCGGAATCCTACGAGCAGTACTTC.